The TCR beta chain under discussion was sequenced for a study of identical twins. Unique molecular identifiers were present on cDNA, and template switching added a universal primer site. MiXCR, applied by TCRdb to the 5' RACE reads, yields one record per CDR3 protein. The table shows approximately 1.8 million distinct CDR3 sequences, with around 33% occurring only once. Study-wide points: Cord blood beta clonotypes that were abundant carried fewer insertions, and memory repertoires showed no such trend.

All donors were healthy, and all were Caucasian. Trimming pared 11 bases from V and 4 bases from J, leaving 18 bases between. Looked up from germline, CDR1 is ENHRY and CDR2 is SYGVKD. The CDR3 loop spans 13 amino acids. This clonotype was seen only a few times. What it recognizes is unknown. Sequenced sample: cord blood. The receptor was isolated from a newborn girl in good health. The V call is TRBV10-3, the J call TRBJ2-7; D is undetermined. This CDR3 reads CAFNLPLQYEQYF. Here the CDR3 DNA reads TGTGCCTTCAACCTCCCCTTACAGTACGAGCAGTACTTC.